Listed below are T cell receptor beta chains from one sample, sequenced in a study of OX40 agonist ivuxolimab in advanced cancers. Using immunoSEQ multiplex PCR, the repertoire was profiled, and TCRdb retains in-frame clones only, with some absent. The sample lists about 84,000 clones, around 90% occurring once. The source material was CD4+ or CD8+ T cells sorted from blood, sampled in a trial of the OX40 agonist ivuxolimab. The receptors stem from an adult with an advanced solid tumor such as melanoma, head and neck, liver or kidney cancer. Each CDR3 is given with its conserved first and last residue. Each record gives: clone size, V gene, J gene, D gene, CDR3 protein, CDR3 DNA. D genes are given only for firm matches. Clone size is not always given. Where it is, it says once, few, many or a class for expanded clones.

once,TRBV4-1,TRBJ2-5,-,CASSQVRPQETQYF,TGCGCCAGCAGCCAAGTCAGGCCACAAGAGACCCAGTACTTC
-,TRBV6-1,TRBJ2-7,TRBD1,CASSIPGQGASEQYF,TGTGCCAGCTCTATACCGGGACAGGGGGCAAGCGAGCAGTACTTC
-,TRBV19,TRBJ1-2,-,CASSIVLPSVADVYGYTF,TGTGCCAGTAGTATAGTCCTCCCTTCCGTTGCGGACGTCTATGGCTACACCTTC
few,TRBV29-1,TRBJ2-3,TRBD1,CSVRTGSDTQYF,TGCAGCGTCAGGACAGGGTCAGATACGCAGTATTTT
-,TRBV5-6,TRBJ1-2,-,CASSVGGPGPNYGYTF,TGTGCCAGCAGCGTAGGGGGGCCGGGCCCGAACTATGGCTACACCTTC
-,TRBV7-2,TRBJ2-3,TRBD2,CASRRTSGSTDTQYF,TGTGCCAGCAGACGGACTAGCGGGAGTACAGATACGCAGTATTTT
-,TRBV4-2,TRBJ1-6,-,CASSQGGSPLHF,TGTGCCAGCAGCCAAGGGGGATCACCCCTCCACTTT
-,TRBV6-1,TRBJ2-3,TRBD2,CASSVSGTSGRAVYTQYF,TGTGCCAGCAGTGTCTCTGGGACTAGCGGGAGGGCCGTGTATACGCAGTATTTT
-,TRBV27,TRBJ2-2,TRBD1,CASSFRQGVAGELFF,TGTGCCAGCAGTTTCCGACAGGGAGTCGCCGGGGAGCTGTTTTTT
-,TRBV29-1,TRBJ2-7,-,CSGTVNYEQYF,TGCAGCGGGACGGTTAACTACGAGCAGTACTTC
once,TRBV9,TRBJ1-3,-,CASSTSGNQGNTIYF,TGTGCCAGCAGCACCTCAGGAAATCAGGGAAACACCATATATTTT
-,TRBV10-3,TRBJ1-1,-,CAISDSRQAFFEAFF,TGTGCCATCAGTGATTCGAGACAGGCATTCTTTGAAGCTTTCTTT
-,TRBV19,TRBJ2-2,-,CASRKVDRLTGELFF,TGTGCCAGTAGAAAGGTGGACAGACTCACCGGGGAGCTGTTTTTT
-,TRBV10-1,TRBJ2-3,-,CASSEPGTPSTDTQYF,TGCGCCAGCAGTGAGCCTGGAACGCCTAGCACAGATACGCAGTATTTT
-,TRBV11-3,TRBJ2-5,-,CASSLRAIQETQYF,TGTGCCAGCAGCTTAAGGGCCATCCAAGAGACCCAGTACTTC
-,TRBV5-5,TRBJ2-7,-,CASSPTGGFSYEQYF,TGTGCCAGCAGCCCGACAGGAGGGTTCTCCTACGAGCAGTACTTC
few,TRBV5-4,TRBJ2-1,-,CASSSGPGPYNEQFF,TGTGCCAGCAGCTCCGGACCGGGGCCCTACAATGAGCAGTTCTTC
-,TRBV7-8,TRBJ1-1,-,CASSLGHGNMNTEAFF,TGTGCCAGCAGCTTAGGGCACGGGAATATGAACACTGAAGCTTTCTTT
few,TRBV7-9,TRBJ2-1,-,CASSLGSRRYEQFF,TGTGCCAGCAGCTTGGGGTCGCGGCGCTATGAGCAGTTCTTC
-,TRBV18,TRBJ2-7,-,CASSPLGMISGAYEQYF,TGTGCCAGCTCACCATTGGGCATGATCTCAGGGGCCTACGAGCAGTACTTC
-,TRBV6-6,TRBJ2-7,TRBD1,CASRGQLYEQYF,TGTGCCAGCAGGGGACAGCTCTACGAGCAGTACTTC
-,TRBV10-1,TRBJ2-3,TRBD1,CASRTGMSDTQYF,TGCGCCAGCAGGACAGGGATGTCAGATACGCAGTATTTT
-,TRBV18,TRBJ2-1,TRBD1,CASSATGTYNEQFF,TGTGCCAGCTCCGCGACAGGGACATACAATGAGCAGTTCTTC
once,TRBV6-5,TRBJ1-5,-,CASRRQPYQPQHF,TGTGCCAGCAGGAGACAGCCCTATCAGCCCCAGCATTTT
-,TRBV7-2,TRBJ1-1,-,CASSLDIVGRSNTEAFF,TGTGCCAGCAGCTTAGACATAGTGGGCAGATCGAACACTGAAGCTTTCTTT
-,TRBV19,TRBJ2-7,-,CASSEYSGPYEQYF,TGTGCCAGTAGTGAGTATAGCGGCCCCTACGAGCAGTACTTC
-,TRBV29-1,TRBJ2-7,TRBD1,CSVGRGRVDEQYF,TGCAGCGTTGGTAGGGGGCGAGTCGACGAGCAGTACTTC
once,TRBV10-3,TRBJ2-2,-,CAISDMRGTGELFF,TGTGCCATCAGTGATATGCGTGGGACCGGGGAGCTGTTTTTT